This TCR beta chain is drawn from a study of blood T cell repertoires in COVID-19. Measured with immunoSEQ multiplex PCR; TCRdb has only the in-frame clones, and not every one. The table lists around 150,000 clones, 77% of them singletons. This CDR3 comprises 16 residues. Germline CDR1 and CDR2: LNHDA and SQIVND (reference sequence). V was clipped by 7 bases and J by 10 bases; unmatched bases: 20. The material sequenced was peripheral blood. The chain joins TRBV19 to TRBJ1-1; 8 positions match TRBD1. This receptor was identified in a woman aged 50 to 65 with active or convalescent COVID-19. This CDR3 reads CASNALGGQGPPGAFF. The CDR3 DNA reads TGTGCCAGTAACGCCCTCGGCGGACAGGGTCCCCCTGGAGCTTTCTTT.